The clone carrying this TCR beta chain was counted many times. The antigen is not known. This sample stems from a study of T-cell reconstitution after alpha-beta-depleted transplantation in children. Study results and limitations: Recipient T cells and thymic progenitors that survived were the source of the high TCRbeta diversity seen at day 60 in some patients. Alpha-beta T cells about two months after transplant reportedly derived from several hundred expanded graft clones. Hyperexpanded clones declined; after one year, newly produced T cells mostly supplied diversity.

Preparation of the TCRbeta library used unique molecular identifiers. TCRdb analysed the PCR reads with MiXCR anew, one entry per CDR3 protein. The table lists around 300,000 distinct CDR3 sequences, roughly 7.8% of them singletons, with about 9.1% in the top ten. The CDR3 contains 11 residues. Germline CDR1 ENHRY, CDR2 SYGVKD. With 4 bases removed from V and 7 bases from J, the gap between germline ends came to 8 bases. The rearrangement uses TRBV10-3 and TRBJ2-7, with D unclear. This clonotype was sampled from a female patient between 2 and 15 years old who had a stem cell transplant for Fanconi anemia, so the T cells may come from the graft donor. The material sequenced was peripheral blood, taken 360 days after TCRalphabeta/CD19-depleted stem cell transplant. This CDR3 reads CAISVLGEQYF. DNA of the CDR3: TGTGCCATCAGTGTCCTGGGGGAGCAGTACTTC.